Following are 19 T cell receptor beta chains from one sample sequenced in a study of cytomegalovirus exposure and HLA in healthy donors. The PCR contained 60 Vbeta and 13 Jbeta primers. Measured with immunoSEQ multiplex PCR; TCRdb has only the in-frame clones, and not every one. The sample includes about 160,000 clones, about 64% of them seen just once. Sequencing was performed on PBMCs. The receptor source for this set is a woman aged 60-75 years in good health and CMV-seropositive.

The rearrangement joins TRBV2 to TRBJ2-7; the D gene is possibly TRBD2 (6 bases). CDR3 size: 15 residues. Germline loops: CDR1 SNHLY, CDR2 FYNNEI. Trimming stripped 2 bases from V and 0 bases from J, with 11 bases between. The CDR3 reads CASSEWAGYSYEQYF. The CDR3, as DNA: TGTGCCAGCAGTGAATGGGCGGGATACTCCTACGAGCAGTACTTC.

This clone turned up a few times. In nucleotides, the CDR3 is TGTGCCAGCAGCGGGACACCAGTGGTCAATCAGCCCCAGCATTTT. This translates into CASSGTPVVNQPQHF. The chain has TRBV21-1 and TRBJ1-5; the DNA was not used to check the table's D call, TRBD1. TRBV21-1 is a recognized pseudogene. The CDR3 is made up of 15 amino acids.

J is TRBJ2-4 and V is TRBV11-2; 12 bases agree with TRBD2. CDR3 length: 15 amino acids. Germline assignment: CDR1 SGHAT and CDR2 FQNNGV. J gave up 8 bases and V 2 bases, and 4 bases lay outside the gene matches. The CDR3 protein is CASSLLAGGRDIQYF. The CDR3 region has the DNA TGTGCCAGCAGCTTACTAGCGGGAGGGCGGGACATTCAGTACTTC.

The CDR3 DNA reads as TGTGCCAGCAGCCGCCCCCTACAGGCCAGCGGGGGCGGCTACACCTTC. It yields the protein CASSRPLQASGGGYTF. This chain joins TRBV5-4 and TRBJ1-2, with D possibly matching TRBD1 (6 bases). V lost 4 bases to trimming and J lost 8 bases, with 24 bases between them. Germline CDR1 SGHNT, CDR2 YYREEE (reference sequence). CDR3 length equals 16 residues. The full variable domain, with the rest looked up from reference TRBV5-4 and TRBJ1-2, is ETGVTQSPTHLIKTRGQQVTLRCSSQSGHNTVSWYQQALGQGPQFIFQYYREEENGRGNFPPRFSGLQFPNYSSELNVNALELDDSALYLCASSRPLQASGGGYTFGSGTRLTVV.

CDR3 nucleotides: TGTGCCAGCAGTCTACAGGGAGCCATCGATACGCAGTATTTT. Translated: CASSLQGAIDTQYF. V usage is TRBV28 and J usage is TRBJ2-3; D might be TRBD1 (6 bases). Germline CDR1 reads MDHEN; CDR2 reads SYDVKM. V lost 5 bases to trimming and J lost 6 bases, with 15 bases between them. The CDR3 contains 14 residues.

The DNA for the CDR3 is TGTGCCAGCAGTTTTCGACAGGGTAGGGGCAATCAGCCCCAGCATTTT. Encoded protein: CASSFRQGRGNQPQHF. The chain joins TRBV27 to TRBJ1-5; 7 bases agree with TRBD1. Germline V gene sequence: CDR1 MNHEY, CDR2 SMNVEV (reference sequence). Losses at the gene ends were 3 bases for V and 2 bases for J; bases not matched to a gene: 7. The CDR3 runs 16 residues.

As concerns this clone: The junction does not match germline at one end; this may be a read error. V and J are TRBV19 and TRBJ2-7; possible D gene TRBD2, 6 bases. The CDR3 length is 17 residues. CDR1 and CDR2 from the germline V gene are LNHDA and SQIVND (reference sequence). The CDR3 DNA reads as TGTGCCAGTAGTCTAGACTGGCGGGAAGGTGAAACCTACGAGCAGTACTTC. This codes for CASSLDWREGETYEQYF.

The chain combines TRBV5-6 with TRBJ2-4, with 8 nucleotides matching TRBD1. V gave up 4 bases and J gave up 6 bases; unmatched junction bases: 6. Per the germline V gene, CDR1 is SGHDT and CDR2 is YYEEEE. This CDR3 comprises 14 residues. The CDR3 coding sequence is TGTGCCAGCAGCACAGGGGGGACGAGAAACATTCAGTACTTC. This codes for CASSTGGTRNIQYF.

This clone was seen a handful of times. The gene calls are TRBV6-5 and TRBJ2-1; D is unclear. This CDR3 has 13 amino acids. V lost 5 bases, J lost 4 bases, and 9 bases lay in between. Germline loops: CDR1 MNHEY, CDR2 SVGAGI. CDR3 sequence reads: CASSTDPYNEQFF. The CDR3 bases are TGTGCCAGCAGTACAGACCCTTACAATGAGCAGTTCTTC.

CDR3 DNA sequence: TGTGCCAGCAGTGAAACCCCCGGGACAATCACTGAAGCTTTCTTT. Protein product: CASSETPGTITEAFF. The chain recombines TRBV6-4 with TRBJ1-1, with D perhaps TRBD1 (6 bases). The CDR3 totals 15 residues. Germline V gene data show CDR1 as MRHNA and CDR2 as SNTAGT. V dropped 3 bases and J dropped 4 bases, with 15 bases sitting between them.

This clone appeared a few times. The CDR3 DNA follows: TGTGCCAGCAGCTTAGCAGAGACTAGTTCCGAGCAGTACTTC. This sequence encodes CASSLAETSSEQYF. This chain links TRBV7-6 with TRBJ2-5; tentatively, D is TRBD2 (6 bases). The end of the DNA is better explained by TRBJ2-7, so the J call may be wrong. There are 14 residues in the CDR3. The germline CDR1 and CDR2 sequences are SGHVS and FNYEAQ.

V is TRBV5-1 and J is TRBJ2-3, with D perhaps matching TRBD2 (5 bases). The CDR3 sequence is 15 residues long. Trimming removed 2 bases from V and 2 bases from J, with 12 bases in between. The germline V gene encodes CDR1 SGHRS and CDR2 YFSETQ. The CDR3 spells CASSFGDRFTDTQYF. The CDR3 bases are TGCGCCAGCAGCTTCGGGGATCGTTTCACAGATACGCAGTATTTT.

Note on this clone: The sample has other DNA sequences that encode this CDR3 too. The chain uses TRBV11-3 and TRBJ1-1, with TRBD1 as a possible D gene (5 bases). The germline gives CDR1 SGHNT, CDR2 YENEEA. CDR3 size: 13 residues. Trimming cost V 2 bases and J 4 bases, with 8 bases left between them. CDR3 sequence (DNA): TGTGCCAGCAGCTTACAGGGTTCCACTGAAGCTTTCTTT. Its translation: CASSLQGSTEAFF.

The CDR3 loop reads CSARRGGEQYF. CDR3 nucleotide sequence: TGCAGTGCTAGAAGGGGGGGAGAGCAGTACTTC. This rearrangement joins TRBV20-1 to TRBJ2-7; TRBD2 is a possible D gene (7 bases). This CDR3 spans 11 amino acids. V shed 2 bases and J shed 7 bases, with 9 bases lying between them. The germline V gene has CDR1 DFQATT and CDR2 SNEGSKA (reference sequence).

This chain uses TRBV7-2 with TRBJ2-5; no clear D. CDR3 length: 13 residues. V lost 1 base and J 1 base, leaving 4 bases between the germline ends. Looked up from germline, CDR1 is SGHTA and CDR2 is FQGNSA. This CDR3 reads CASSLVSQETQYF. The CDR3 nucleotides are TGTGCCAGCAGCTTAGTGAGCCAAGAGACCCAGTACTTC.

The chain employs TRBV4-1 and TRBJ1-5; D may be TRBD1 (5 bases). The V end lost 4 bases, the J end lost 6 bases, and 10 bases lay between the germline ends. The CDR3 loop spans 13 amino acids. The V gene's germline CDR1 is MGHRA and CDR2 YSYEKL. CDR3 sequence reads: CASSPPGGQPQHF. The CDR3 region has the DNA TGCGCCAGCAGCCCTCCGGGGGGTCAGCCCCAGCATTTT.

This chain uses TRBV10-2 with TRBJ2-7; 7 bases fit TRBD1. Germline V lookup: CDR1 WSHSY, CDR2 SAAADI. The CDR3 is made up of 12 amino acids. The J segment lost 6 bases and the V segment lost 3 bases, leaving 2 bases of the junction unmatched. The CDR3 here is CASSEGGVEQYF. CDR3 nucleotides: TGCGCCAGCAGTGAAGGGGGCGTCGAGCAGTACTTC.

The count of this clone is one. The rearrangement uses TRBV2 and TRBJ1-2; D remains unclear. Trimming removed 2 bases at V and 6 bases at J, with 16 bases between. CDR1 SNHLY and CDR2 FYNNEI come from the germline V gene. The length of the CDR3 is 15 residues. The CDR3 nucleotides read TGTGCCAGCAGTGAATCGGAGTCGGATTCCGATGGCTACACCTTC. Encoded protein: CASSESESDSDGYTF.

Of note for this clone: This sample also contains other DNA sequences that code for the same CDR3. This rearrangement joins TRBV28 to TRBJ2-7; no definite D call. This CDR3 is built from 13 residues. Trimming took off 2 bases at V and 3 bases at J, with 8 bases between the two ends. CDR1 is MDHEN and CDR2 is SYDVKM in the germline V gene. This chain's CDR3 is CASSLGQDYEQYF. Written as DNA, the CDR3 is TGTGCCAGCAGTTTAGGGCAGGACTACGAGCAGTACTTC.